This T cell receptor beta chain was profiled in a study of shared clonotypes between healthy human individuals. CDR1 is LNHDA, CDR2 SQIVND, per germline (reference sequence). This CDR3 is built from 15 residues. V lost 6 bases, J lost 5 bases, and 19 bases lay in between. The method was immunoSEQ multiplex PCR; TCRdb's version includes in-frame clones alone and lacks a portion of them. The sample carries hundreds of thousands of clones, less than 96% recorded once. This rearrangement joins TRBV19 to TRBJ2-5; the D call may be TRBD1 or TRBD2 (5 bases each). The sample taken for sequencing was naive CD4+ T cells sorted from blood. Subset described: CD45RA+ positively selected. The receptor's source is a woman in her twenties or thirties in good health. The CDR3 reads CASRPRGTVRETQYF. Written as DNA, the CDR3 is TGTGCCAGTAGACCGCGAGGGACGGTCCGGGAGACCCAGTACTTC.